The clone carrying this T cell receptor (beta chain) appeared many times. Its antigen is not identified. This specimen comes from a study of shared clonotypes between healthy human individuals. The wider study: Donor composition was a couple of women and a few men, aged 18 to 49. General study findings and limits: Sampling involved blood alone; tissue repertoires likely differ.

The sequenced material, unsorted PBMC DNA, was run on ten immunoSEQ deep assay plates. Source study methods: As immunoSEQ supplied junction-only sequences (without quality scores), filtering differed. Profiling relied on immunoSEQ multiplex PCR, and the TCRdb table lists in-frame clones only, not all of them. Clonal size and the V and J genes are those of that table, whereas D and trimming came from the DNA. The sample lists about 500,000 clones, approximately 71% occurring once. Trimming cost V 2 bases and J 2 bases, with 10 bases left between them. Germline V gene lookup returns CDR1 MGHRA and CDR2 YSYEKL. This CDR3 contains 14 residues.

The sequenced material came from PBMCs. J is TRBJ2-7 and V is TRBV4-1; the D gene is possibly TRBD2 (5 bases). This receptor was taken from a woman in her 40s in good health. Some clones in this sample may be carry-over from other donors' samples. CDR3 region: CASSQLPGTYEQYF. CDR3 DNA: TGCGCCAGCAGCCAACTTCCCGGGACCTACGAGCAGTACTTC.